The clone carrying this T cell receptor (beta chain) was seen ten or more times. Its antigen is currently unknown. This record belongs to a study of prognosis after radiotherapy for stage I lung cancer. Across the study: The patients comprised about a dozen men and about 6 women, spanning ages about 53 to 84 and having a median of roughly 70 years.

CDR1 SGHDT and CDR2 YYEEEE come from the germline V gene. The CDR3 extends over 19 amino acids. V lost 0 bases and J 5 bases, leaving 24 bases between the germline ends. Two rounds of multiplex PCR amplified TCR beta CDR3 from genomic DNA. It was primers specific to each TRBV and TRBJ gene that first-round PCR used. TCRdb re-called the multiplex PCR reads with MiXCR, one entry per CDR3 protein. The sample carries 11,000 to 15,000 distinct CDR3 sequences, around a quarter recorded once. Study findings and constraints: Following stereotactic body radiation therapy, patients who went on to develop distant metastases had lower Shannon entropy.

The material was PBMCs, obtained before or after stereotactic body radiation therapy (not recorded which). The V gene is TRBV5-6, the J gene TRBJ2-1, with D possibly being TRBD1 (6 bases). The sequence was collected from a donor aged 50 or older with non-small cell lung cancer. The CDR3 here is CASSLDYLSEDRRNNEQFF. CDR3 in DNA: TGTGCCAGCAGCTTGGATTATTTAAGTGAGGACAGACGTAACAATGAGCAGTTCTTC.